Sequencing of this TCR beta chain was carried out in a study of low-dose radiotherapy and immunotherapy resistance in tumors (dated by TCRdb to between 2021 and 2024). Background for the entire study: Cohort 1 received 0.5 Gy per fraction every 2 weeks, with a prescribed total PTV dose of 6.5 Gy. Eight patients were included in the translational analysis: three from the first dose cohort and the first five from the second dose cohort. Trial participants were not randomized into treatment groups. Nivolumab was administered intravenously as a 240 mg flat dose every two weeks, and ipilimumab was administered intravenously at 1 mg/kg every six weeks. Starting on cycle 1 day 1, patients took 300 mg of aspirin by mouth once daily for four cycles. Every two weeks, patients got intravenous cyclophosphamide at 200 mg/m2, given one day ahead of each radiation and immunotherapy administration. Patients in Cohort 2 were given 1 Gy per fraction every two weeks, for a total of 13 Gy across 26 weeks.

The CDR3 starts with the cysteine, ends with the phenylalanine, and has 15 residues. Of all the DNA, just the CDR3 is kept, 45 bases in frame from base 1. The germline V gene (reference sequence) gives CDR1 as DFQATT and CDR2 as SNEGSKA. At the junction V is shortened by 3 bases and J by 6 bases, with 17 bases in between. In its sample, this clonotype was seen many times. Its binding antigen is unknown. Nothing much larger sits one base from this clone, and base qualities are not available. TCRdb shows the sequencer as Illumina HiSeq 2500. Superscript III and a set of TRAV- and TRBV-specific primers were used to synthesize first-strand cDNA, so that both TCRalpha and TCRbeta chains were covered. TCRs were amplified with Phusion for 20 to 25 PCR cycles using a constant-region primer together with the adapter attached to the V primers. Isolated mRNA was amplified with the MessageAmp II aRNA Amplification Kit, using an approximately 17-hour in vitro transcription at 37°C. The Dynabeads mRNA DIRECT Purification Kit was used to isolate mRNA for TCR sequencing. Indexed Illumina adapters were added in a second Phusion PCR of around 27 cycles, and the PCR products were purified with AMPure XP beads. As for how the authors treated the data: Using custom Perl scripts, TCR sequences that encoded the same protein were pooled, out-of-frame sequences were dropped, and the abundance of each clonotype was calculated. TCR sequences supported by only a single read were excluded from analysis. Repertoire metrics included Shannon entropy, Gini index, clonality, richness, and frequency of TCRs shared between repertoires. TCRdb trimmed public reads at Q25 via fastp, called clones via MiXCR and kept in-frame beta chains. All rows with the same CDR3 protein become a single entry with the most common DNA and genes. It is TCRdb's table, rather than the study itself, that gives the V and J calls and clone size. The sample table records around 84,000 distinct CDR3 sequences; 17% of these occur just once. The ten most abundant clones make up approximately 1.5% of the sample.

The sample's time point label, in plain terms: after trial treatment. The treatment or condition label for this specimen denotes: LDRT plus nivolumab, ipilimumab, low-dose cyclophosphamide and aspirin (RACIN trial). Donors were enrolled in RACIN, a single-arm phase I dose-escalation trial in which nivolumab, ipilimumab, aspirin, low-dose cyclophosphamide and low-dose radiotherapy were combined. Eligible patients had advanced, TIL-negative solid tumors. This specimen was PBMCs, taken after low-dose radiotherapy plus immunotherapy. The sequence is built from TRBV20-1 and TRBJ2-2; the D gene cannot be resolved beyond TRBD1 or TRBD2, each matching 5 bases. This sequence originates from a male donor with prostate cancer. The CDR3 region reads CSASRDWGPSGELFF. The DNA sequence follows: TGCAGTGCTAGCCGAGACTGGGGACCGTCCGGGGAGCTGTTTTTT.